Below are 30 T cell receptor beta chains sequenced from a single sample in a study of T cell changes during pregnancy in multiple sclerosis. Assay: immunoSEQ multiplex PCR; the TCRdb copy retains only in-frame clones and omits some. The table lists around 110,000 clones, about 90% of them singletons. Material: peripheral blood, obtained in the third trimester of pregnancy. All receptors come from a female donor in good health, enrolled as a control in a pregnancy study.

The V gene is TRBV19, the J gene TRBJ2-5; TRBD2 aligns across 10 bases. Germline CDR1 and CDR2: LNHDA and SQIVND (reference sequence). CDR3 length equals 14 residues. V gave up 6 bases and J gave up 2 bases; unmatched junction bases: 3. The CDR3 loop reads CASRGLAAQETQYF. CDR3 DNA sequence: TGTGCCAGTAGAGGACTAGCGGCTCAAGAGACCCAGTACTTC.

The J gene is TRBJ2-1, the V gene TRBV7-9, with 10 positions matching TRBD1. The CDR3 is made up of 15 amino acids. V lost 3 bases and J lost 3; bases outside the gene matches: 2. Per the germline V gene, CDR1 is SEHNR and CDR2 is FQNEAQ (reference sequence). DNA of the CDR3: TGTGCCAGCAGCTTGGGACAGGGGATCTACAATGAGCAGTTCTTC. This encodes CASSLGQGIYNEQFF.

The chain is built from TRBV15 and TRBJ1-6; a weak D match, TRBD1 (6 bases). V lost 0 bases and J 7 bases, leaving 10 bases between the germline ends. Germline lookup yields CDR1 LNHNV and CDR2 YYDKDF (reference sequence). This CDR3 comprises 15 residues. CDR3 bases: TGTGCCACCAGCAGAGACAGGACAGTGAATTCACCCCTCCACTTT. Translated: CATSRDRTVNSPLHF.

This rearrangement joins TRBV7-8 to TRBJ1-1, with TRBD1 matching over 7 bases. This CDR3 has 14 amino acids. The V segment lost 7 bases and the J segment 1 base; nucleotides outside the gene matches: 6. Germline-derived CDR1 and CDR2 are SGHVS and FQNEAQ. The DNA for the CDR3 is TGTGCCAGCAACCCCAGGGGGACGAACACTGAAGCTTTCTTT. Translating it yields CASNPRGTNTEAFF.

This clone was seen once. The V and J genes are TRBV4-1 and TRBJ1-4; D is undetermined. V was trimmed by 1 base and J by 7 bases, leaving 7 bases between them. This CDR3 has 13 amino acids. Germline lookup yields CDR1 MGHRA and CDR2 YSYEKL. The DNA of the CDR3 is TGCGCCAGCAGCCAAGTTATCCGTGAAAAACTGTTTTTT. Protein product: CASSQVIREKLFF.

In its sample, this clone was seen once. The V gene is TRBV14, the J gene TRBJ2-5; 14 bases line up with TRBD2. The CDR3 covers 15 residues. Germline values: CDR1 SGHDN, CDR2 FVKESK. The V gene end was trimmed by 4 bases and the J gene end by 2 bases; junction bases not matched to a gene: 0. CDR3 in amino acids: CASSRTSGGQETQYF. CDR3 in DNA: TGTGCCAGCAGCCGGACTAGCGGGGGGCAAGAGACCCAGTACTTC.

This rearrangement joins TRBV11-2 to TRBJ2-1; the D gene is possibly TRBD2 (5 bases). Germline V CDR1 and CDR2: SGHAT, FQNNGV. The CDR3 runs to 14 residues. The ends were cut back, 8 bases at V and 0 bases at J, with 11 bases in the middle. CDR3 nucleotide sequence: TGTGCCAGCGTTAAACTAGGCTCCTACAATGAGCAGTTCTTC. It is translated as CASVKLGSYNEQFF.

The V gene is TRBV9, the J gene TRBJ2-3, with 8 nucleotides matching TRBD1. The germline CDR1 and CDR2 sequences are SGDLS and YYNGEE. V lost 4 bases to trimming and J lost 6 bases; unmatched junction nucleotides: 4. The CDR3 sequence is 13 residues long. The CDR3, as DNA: TGTGCCAGCAGCCTCCGACAGGGGGATACGCAGTATTTT. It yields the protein CASSLRQGDTQYF. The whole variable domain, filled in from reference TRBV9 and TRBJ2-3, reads DSGVTQTPKHLITATGQRVTLRCSPRSGDLSVYWYQQSLDQGLQFLIQYYNGEERAKGNILERFSAQQFPDLHSELNLSSLELGDSALYFCASSLRQGDTQYFGPGTRLTVL.

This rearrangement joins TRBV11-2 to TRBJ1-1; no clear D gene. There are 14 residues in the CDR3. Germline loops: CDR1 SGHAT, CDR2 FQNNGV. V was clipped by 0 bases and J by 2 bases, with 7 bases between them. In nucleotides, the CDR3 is TGTGCCAGCAGCTTAGATTATTCCAACACTGAAGCTTTCTTT. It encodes CASSLDYSNTEAFF.

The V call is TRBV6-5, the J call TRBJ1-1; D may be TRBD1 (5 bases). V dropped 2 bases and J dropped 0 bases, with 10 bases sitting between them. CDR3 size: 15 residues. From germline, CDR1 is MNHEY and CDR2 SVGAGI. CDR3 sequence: CASSYQGSMNTEAFF. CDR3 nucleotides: TGTGCCAGCAGTTACCAGGGTTCGATGAACACTGAAGCTTTCTTT.

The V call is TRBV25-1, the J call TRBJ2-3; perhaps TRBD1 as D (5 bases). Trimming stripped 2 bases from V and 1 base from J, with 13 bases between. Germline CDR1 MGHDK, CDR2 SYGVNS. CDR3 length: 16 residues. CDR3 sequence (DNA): TGTGCCAGCAGTGAAATCGGGCAGGGTGGCACAGATACGCAGTATTTT. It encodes CASSEIGQGGTDTQYF.

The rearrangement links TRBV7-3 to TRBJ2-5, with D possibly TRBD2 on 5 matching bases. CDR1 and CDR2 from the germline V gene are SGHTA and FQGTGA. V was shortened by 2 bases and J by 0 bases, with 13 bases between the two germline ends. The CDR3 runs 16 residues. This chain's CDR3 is CASSLAGPTYQETQYF. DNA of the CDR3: TGTGCCAGCAGCTTAGCGGGTCCGACCTACCAAGAGACCCAGTACTTC.

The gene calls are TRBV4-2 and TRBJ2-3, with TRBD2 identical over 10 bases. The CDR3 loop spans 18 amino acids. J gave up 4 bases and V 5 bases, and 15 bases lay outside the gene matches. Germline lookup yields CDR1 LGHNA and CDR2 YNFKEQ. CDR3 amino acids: CASSAGGESGGAPDTQYF. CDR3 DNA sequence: TGTGCCAGCAGCGCAGGAGGGGAAAGCGGGGGGGCCCCAGATACGCAGTATTTT.

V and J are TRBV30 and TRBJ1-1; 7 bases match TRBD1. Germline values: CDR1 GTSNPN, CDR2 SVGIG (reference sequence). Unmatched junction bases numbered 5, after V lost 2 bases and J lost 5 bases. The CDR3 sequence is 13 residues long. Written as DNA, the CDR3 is TGTGCCTGGAGTTCAGGGGGGAATACTGAAGCTTTCTTT. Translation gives CAWSSGGNTEAFF.

CDR3 region: CASSTTTGSYSPLHF. The CDR3 region has the DNA TGTGCCAGCAGTACAACCACAGGGTCCTATTCACCCCTCCACTTT. The chain joins TRBV27 to TRBJ1-6, with a possible D match to TRBD1 (6 bases). V gave up 5 bases and J gave up 8 bases, with 16 bases separating them. This CDR3 has 15 residues. Germline V gene sequence: CDR1 MNHEY, CDR2 SMNVEV (reference sequence).

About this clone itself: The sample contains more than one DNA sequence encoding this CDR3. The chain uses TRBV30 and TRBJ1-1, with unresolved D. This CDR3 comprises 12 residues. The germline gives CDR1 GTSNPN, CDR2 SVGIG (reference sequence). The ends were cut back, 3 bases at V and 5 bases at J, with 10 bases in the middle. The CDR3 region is CAWRRGGTEAFF. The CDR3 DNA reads TGTGCCTGGAGGAGAGGAGGGACTGAAGCTTTCTTT.

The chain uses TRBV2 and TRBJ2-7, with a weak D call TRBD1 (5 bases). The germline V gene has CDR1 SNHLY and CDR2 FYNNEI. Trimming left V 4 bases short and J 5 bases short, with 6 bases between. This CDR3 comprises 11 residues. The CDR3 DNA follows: TGTGCCAGCAGTGCAGGGCACGAGCAGTACTTC. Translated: CASSAGHEQYF.

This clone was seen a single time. The CDR3 coding sequence is TGTGCCAGCAGCCCATCAAGACAGACAACTAATGAAAAACTGTTTTTT. Its protein is CASSPSRQTTNEKLFF. The V and J genes are TRBV7-8 and TRBJ1-4; D is perhaps TRBD1 (5 bases). The CDR3 is made up of 16 amino acids. V lost 5 bases and J 0 bases, leaving 13 bases between the germline ends. Per the germline V gene, CDR1 is SGHVS and CDR2 is FQNEAQ.

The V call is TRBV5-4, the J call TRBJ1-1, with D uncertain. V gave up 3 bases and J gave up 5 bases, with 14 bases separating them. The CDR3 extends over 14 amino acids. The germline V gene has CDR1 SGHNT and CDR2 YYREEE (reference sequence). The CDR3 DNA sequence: TGTGCCAGCAGCTCCCGACCCGCGGGGACTGAAGCTTTCTTT. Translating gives CASSSRPAGTEAFF.

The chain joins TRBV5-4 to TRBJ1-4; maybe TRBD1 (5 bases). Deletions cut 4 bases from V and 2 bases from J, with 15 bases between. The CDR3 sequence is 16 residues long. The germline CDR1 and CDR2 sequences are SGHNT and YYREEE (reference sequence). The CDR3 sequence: CASSPGGGVTNEKLFF. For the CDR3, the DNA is TGTGCCAGCAGCCCTGGGGGGGGAGTGACTAATGAAAAACTGTTTTTT.

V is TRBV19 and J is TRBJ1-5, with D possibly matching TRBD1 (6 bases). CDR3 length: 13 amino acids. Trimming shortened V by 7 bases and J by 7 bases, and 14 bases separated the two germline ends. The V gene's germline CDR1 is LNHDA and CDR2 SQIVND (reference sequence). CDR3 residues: CASTPGRGQPQHF. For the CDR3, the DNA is TGTGCCAGTACTCCAGGGAGGGGGCAGCCCCAGCATTTT.

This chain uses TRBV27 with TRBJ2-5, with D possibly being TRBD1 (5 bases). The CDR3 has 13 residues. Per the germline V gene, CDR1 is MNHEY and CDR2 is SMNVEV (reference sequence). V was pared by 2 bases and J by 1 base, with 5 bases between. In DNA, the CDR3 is TGTGCCAGCAGTTTACAGGGCCAAGAGACCCAGTACTTC. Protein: CASSLQGQETQYF.

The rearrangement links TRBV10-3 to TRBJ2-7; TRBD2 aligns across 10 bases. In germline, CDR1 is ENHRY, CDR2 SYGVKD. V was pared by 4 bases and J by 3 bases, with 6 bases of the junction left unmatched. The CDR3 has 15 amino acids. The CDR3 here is CAISVGSGGLYEQYF. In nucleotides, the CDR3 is TGTGCCATCAGTGTCGGTAGCGGGGGGCTCTACGAGCAGTACTTC.

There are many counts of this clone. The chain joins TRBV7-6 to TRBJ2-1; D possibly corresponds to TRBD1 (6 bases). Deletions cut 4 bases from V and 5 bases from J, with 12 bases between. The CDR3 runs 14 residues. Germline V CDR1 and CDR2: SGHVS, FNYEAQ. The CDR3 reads CASSSTGVNNEQFF. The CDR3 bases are TGTGCCAGCAGCTCGACAGGAGTTAACAATGAGCAGTTCTTC.

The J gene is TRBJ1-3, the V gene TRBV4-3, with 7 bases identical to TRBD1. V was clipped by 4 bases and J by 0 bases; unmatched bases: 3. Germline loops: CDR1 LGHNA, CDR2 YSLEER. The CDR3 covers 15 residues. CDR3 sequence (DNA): TGCGCCAGCAGCCGAGACAGGGACTCTGGAAACACCATATATTTT. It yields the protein CASSRDRDSGNTIYF.

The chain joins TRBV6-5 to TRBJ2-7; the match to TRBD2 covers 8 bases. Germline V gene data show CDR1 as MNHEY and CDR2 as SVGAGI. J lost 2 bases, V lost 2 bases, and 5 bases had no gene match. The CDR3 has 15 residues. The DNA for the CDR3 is TGTGCCAGCAGTTACGTATTGGGACTAGCCTACGAGCAGTACTTC. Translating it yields CASSYVLGLAYEQYF.

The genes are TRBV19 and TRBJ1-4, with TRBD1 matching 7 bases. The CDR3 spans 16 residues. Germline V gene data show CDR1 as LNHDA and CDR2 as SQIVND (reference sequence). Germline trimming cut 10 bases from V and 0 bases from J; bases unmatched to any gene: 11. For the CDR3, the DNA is TGTGCCACCTCCGACAGGGCTCCTGCAACTAATGAAAAACTGTTTTTT. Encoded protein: CATSDRAPATNEKLFF.

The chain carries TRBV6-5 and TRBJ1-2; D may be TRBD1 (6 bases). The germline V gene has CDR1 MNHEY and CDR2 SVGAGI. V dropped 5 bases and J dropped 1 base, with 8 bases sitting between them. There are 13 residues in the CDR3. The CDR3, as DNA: TGTGCCAGCAGTCCGGACAGTAACTATGGCTACACCTTC. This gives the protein CASSPDSNYGYTF.

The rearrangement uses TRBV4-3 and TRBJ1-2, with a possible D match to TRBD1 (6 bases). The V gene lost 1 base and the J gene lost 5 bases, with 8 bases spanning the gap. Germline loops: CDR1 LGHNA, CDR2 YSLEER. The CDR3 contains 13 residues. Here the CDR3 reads CASSQAGVYGYTF. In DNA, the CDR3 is TGCGCCAGCAGCCAAGCAGGGGTTTATGGCTACACCTTC.

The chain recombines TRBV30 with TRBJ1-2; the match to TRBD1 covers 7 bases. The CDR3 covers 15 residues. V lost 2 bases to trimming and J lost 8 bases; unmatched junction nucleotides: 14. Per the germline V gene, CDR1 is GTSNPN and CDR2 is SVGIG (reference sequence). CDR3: CAWSWGPRGLRGYTF. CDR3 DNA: TGTGCCTGGAGTTGGGGGCCTAGGGGGCTACGGGGCTACACCTTC.